This T cell receptor (beta chain) was observed in a study of blood T cells in healthy people across ages. For the second PCR, which ran for roughly 6 to 12 cycles, a sample-barcoded 5' primer and a J-beta primer mix were used. Every individual sample yielded 3 million or more paired-end reads (each containing CDR3). From the 5' RACE reads, TCRdb called clonotypes with MiXCR, one entry per CDR3 protein. The table shows about 580,000 distinct CDR3 sequences, with under 55% occurring only once. Germline V CDR1 and CDR2: SGHTA, FQGNSA. The CDR3 loop spans 13 amino acids. The ends were cut back, 4 bases at V and 8 bases at J, with 13 bases in the middle.

The origin of this receptor is a man older than 75 in good health. Sequencing was carried out using blood. The chain uses TRBV7-2 and TRBJ2-3; D perhaps matches TRBD1 (8 bases). CDR3 residues: CASSYNRGGTQYF. The CDR3 DNA is TGTGCCAGCAGCTATAACAGGGGGGGTACGCAGTATTTT. Filled out from reference TRBV7-2 and TRBJ2-3, the complete variable domain reads GAGVSQSPSNKVTEKGKDVELRCDPISGHTALYWYRQSLGQGLEFLIYFQGNSAPDKSGLPSDRFSAERTGGSVSTLTIQRTQQEDSAVYLCASSYNRGGTQYFGPGTRLTVL.